This T cell receptor beta chain came from a study of T-cell memory formation after mild COVID-19. Findings and caveats of the study: Among contracting clones, CD4+ were mainly CM/EM and CD8+ enriched in EMRA.

Regarding this clonotype: Its antigen is still unknown.

Each CDR3 protein gets one entry after TCRdb re-called the 5' RACE reads with MiXCR. Among 500,000 to 550,000 distinct CDR3 sequences, 20% were seen once, and the ten largest hold roughly an eighth. Per germline, CDR1 SEHNR and CDR2 FQNEAQ (reference sequence). The CDR3 runs 13 residues. V lost 5 bases, J lost 5 bases, and 2 bases stayed unmatched. What was sequenced was PBMCs or a T cell subset sorted from them (not recorded which). The rearrangement uses TRBV7-9 and TRBJ1-1, with 10 positions matching TRBD1. This TCR derives from an adult woman who had mild COVID-19 (a few samples of this study predate the infection). Cell type and time point are not known. Here the CDR3 DNA reads TGTGCCAGCAGCGACAGGGGGCAAACTGAAGCTTTCTTT. The encoded protein is CASSDRGQTEAFF.